A selection of T cell receptor beta chains follows, all from one sample in a study of cytomegalovirus exposure and HLA in healthy donors. Clones were sequenced by immunoSEQ multiplex PCR, and TCRdb holds only the in-frame ones, with some missing. Among under 150,000 clones listed, nearly 80% were seen once. Sequencing input: PBMCs. Receptors were obtained from a man between 40 and 49 years old in good health and CMV-seropositive. Both conserved end residues are part of each CDR3. D genes are given only for firm matches. Clone size is not always given. Where it is, it says once, few, many or a class for expanded clones.

clone_size j_call d_call v_call cdr3_nt cdr3_aa
- TRBJ2-1 - TRBV15 TGTGCCACCAGCAGACTCCACAATGAGCAGTTCTTC CATSRLHNEQFF
few TRBJ1-2 - TRBV19 TGTGCCAGTAGTTCACAGGGCCAGAGTCCCGCTAACTATGGCTACACCTTC CASSSQGQSPANYGYTF
- TRBJ1-1 - TRBV7-6 TGTGCCAGCAGCTTAGCGCCGGGGTTGGGTACTGAAGCTTTCTTT CASSLAPGLGTEAFF
- TRBJ1-3 - TRBV6-5 TGTGCCAGCAGTTACGGAAACGGGGCTGGAAACACCATATATTTT CASSYGNGAGNTIYF
- TRBJ1-2 TRBD1 TRBV18 TGTGCCAGCTCACCAGACGGACAGGGGAGGTATGGCTACACCTTC CASSPDGQGRYGYTF
- TRBJ1-1 - TRBV7-2 TGTGCCAGCAGTCACGCCGGGGGGAGTTTGGGGTTTCGCACTGAAGCTTTCTTT CASSHAGGSLGFRTEAFF
- TRBJ1-4 - TRBV6-5 TGTGCCAGCAGTTACTCGGGGGGAGGGATTAAGGAAAAACTGTTTTTT CASSYSGGGIKEKLFF
- TRBJ2-5 - TRBV7-9 TGTTCCAGCAGCCGACGGGAAGAGACCCAGTACTTC CSSSRREETQYF
- TRBJ1-5 TRBD1 TRBV7-9 TGTTCCAGCAGCCTCGACAGGGGGACTCAGCCCCAGCATTTT CSSSLDRGTQPQHF
- TRBJ1-4 TRBD1 TRBV10-3 TGTGCCATCAGTGACGGACAGGGGGCGGTCGAACTGTTTTTT CAISDGQGAVELFF
few TRBJ2-7 TRBD2 TRBV5-1 TGCGCCAGCAGCTTTGCCCCAGTGTATAGCGGGAGCAGGGAGCAGTACTTC CASSFAPVYSGSREQYF
- TRBJ2-2 - TRBV28 TGTGCCAGCAGTCTATTCTCGGTGATCCGGGACACCGGGGAGCTGTTTTTT CASSLFSVIRDTGELFF
- TRBJ2-3 TRBD2 TRBV5-6 TGTGCCAGCAGACCCTCGGAGGGGAGGGGTTTCACAGATACGCAGTATTTT CASRPSEGRGFTDTQYF
- TRBJ1-3 TRBD1 TRBV9 TGTGCCAGCAGCGTATTGGGACAGGGTGGGGACACCATATATTTT CASSVLGQGGDTIYF
- TRBJ2-6 - TRBV5-1 TGCGCCAGCAACCCCAGAGGCTCTGGGGCCAACGTCCTGACTTTC CASNPRGSGANVLTF
- TRBJ2-1 TRBD2 TRBV15 TGTGCCATCAATAGCGGGAGCTCCTACAATGAGCAGTTCTTC CAINSGSSYNEQFF
few TRBJ2-1 TRBD2 TRBV6-5 TGTGCCAGCTGTCTAGCGGGACCCGCCTACAATGAGCAGTTCTTC CASCLAGPAYNEQFF
- TRBJ1-2 - TRBV11-2 TGTGCCAGCAGCTTAGATCTCTTTGTCAGGGTGGATGGCTACACCTTC CASSLDLFVRVDGYTF
- TRBJ2-3 TRBD2 TRBV7-3 TGTGCCAGCAGGGGGGGGATTGGTGATAGCACAGATACGCAGTATTTT CASRGGIGDSTDTQYF
- TRBJ2-7 - TRBV19 TGTGCCAGTAGCGGGAGCGGATCCTACGAGCAGTACTTC CASSGSGSYEQYF
- TRBJ2-5 - TRBV9 TGTGCCAGCAGCGTAGGGGGCGGGGTACAAGAGACCCAGTACTTC CASSVGGGVQETQYF
- TRBJ2-3 TRBD2 TRBV19 TGTGCCAGTAGTATTCGACTAGCGACTAGCACAGATACGCAGTATTTT CASSIRLATSTDTQYF
- TRBJ1-2 - TRBV9 TGTGCCAGCAGCGTATCGGAGCGTCACTATGGCTACACCTTC CASSVSERHYGYTF
- TRBJ1-2 - TRBV28 TGTGCCAGCAGTTCCATTCAGGGTTTTGGCTACACCTTC CASSSIQGFGYTF
few TRBJ1-1 - TRBV6-7 TGTGCCAGCAGTTATCCAGCGGGGCTCCTAAAGAACACTGAAGCTTTCTTT CASSYPAGLLKNTEAFF
- TRBJ2-1 - TRBV9 TGTGCCAGCAGCCCCGGACACAGCTCCTACAATGAGCAGTTCTTC CASSPGHSSYNEQFF
- TRBJ2-6 - TRBV29-1 TGCAGCGTTGCCGGTAACTCTGGGGCCAACGTCCTGACTTTC CSVAGNSGANVLTF
- TRBJ2-3 TRBD1 TRBV19 TGTGCCAGTAGTCTACAGGGGGTCCGGACAGATACGCAGTATTTT CASSLQGVRTDTQYF
- TRBJ2-5 TRBD2 TRBV28 TGTGCCAGCAGTTCGCCCGGGACTAAAGAGAGAGAGACCCAGTACTTC CASSSPGTKERETQYF
- TRBJ1-5 TRBD1 TRBV19 TGTGCCAGTAGCAAAGGACAGGGGAGGAAGGATCAGCCCCAGCATTTT CASSKGQGRKDQPQHF
- TRBJ2-6 TRBD1 TRBV4-1 TGCGCCAGCAGCCAAGATCTGACAGGGGCTGGGGCCAACGTCCTGACTTTC CASSQDLTGAGANVLTF
- TRBJ2-1 TRBD2 TRBV7-9 TGTTCCAGCAGCTGGGGGTTACTAGCGGGAGTAGGAAATGAGCAGTTCTTC CSSSWGLLAGVGNEQFF
- TRBJ2-7 - TRBV27 TGTGCCAGCAGGTTAGAGGGAAGAAGCTCCTACGAGCAGTACTTC CASRLEGRSSYEQYF
- TRBJ2-6 TRBD1 TRBV4-2 TGTGCCAGCAGCCCTTCAGACAGAGGACAGGGATACTCTGGGGCCAACGTCCTGACTTTC CASSPSDRGQGYSGANVLTF
- TRBJ2-2 - TRBV18 TGTGCCAGCTCACCACGGGGAGAGACACCGAACACCGGGGAGCTGTTTTTT CASSPRGETPNTGELFF
- TRBJ2-6 - TRBV5-6 TGTGCCAGCAGCTTGTACGGCTCTGGGGCCAACGTCCTGACTTTC CASSLYGSGANVLTF
- TRBJ2-1 TRBD2 TRBV7-2 TGTGCCAGCACCCAATGGGCGGGAGGACCGAATGAGCAGTTCTTC CASTQWAGGPNEQFF
- TRBJ1-5 - TRBV15 TGTGCCACCAGCAGCCTCCGCACCGGGACAACTGACAATCAGCCCCAGCATTTT CATSSLRTGTTDNQPQHF
- TRBJ2-7 TRBD1 TRBV6-4 TGTGCCAGCAGCCTCCCCGACAGGGTAGGGCCCTACGAGCAGTACTTC CASSLPDRVGPYEQYF
- TRBJ2-1 - TRBV9 TGTGCCAGCAGCGCATACCTAGAGCAGTTCTTC CASSAYLEQFF
- TRBJ1-1 - TRBV18 TGTGCCAGCTCACCTTCCGGGAACACTGAAGCTTTCTTT CASSPSGNTEAFF
- TRBJ1-2 TRBD1 TRBV29-1 TGCAGCCTATTCATCGGGACAGACTATGGCTACACCTTC CSLFIGTDYGYTF
- TRBJ2-1 TRBD1 TRBV4-2 TGTGCCAGCAGCCAAGGGGGACAGTACAATGAGCAGTTCTTC CASSQGGQYNEQFF
- TRBJ1-2 TRBD1 TRBV5-1 TGCGCCAGCAGCTTACCGGGACAGGGTTCAAATGGCTACGCCTTC CASSLPGQGSNGYAF
- TRBJ1-4 - TRBV29-1 TGCAGCGTTGCCCCCGGGGGGGGGCATGAAAAACTGTTTTTT CSVAPGGGHEKLFF
few TRBJ1-2 TRBD1 TRBV10-3 TGTGCCATCAGTGAGAGGGACAGCCCAAACTATGGCTACACCTTC CAISERDSPNYGYTF
once TRBJ2-7 - TRBV5-1 TGCGCCAGCAGCTTGGTTTCAGGGAAAGCCTACGAGCAGTACTTC CASSLVSGKAYEQYF
- TRBJ1-2 - TRBV5-5 TGTGCCAGCAGCCCACAACTTAAGGACCTGAAAACAGGCTATGGCTACACCTTC CASSPQLKDLKTGYGYTF
once TRBJ1-2 - TRBV30 TGTGCCTGGAGTGTAGCTCGTGACTACACCTTC CAWSVARDYTF
few TRBJ2-7 - TRBV10-3 TGTGCCATCAGTGAGGATGGGAGCTCCTACGAGCAGTACTTC CAISEDGSSYEQYF
- TRBJ2-1 - TRBV15 TGTGCCACCAGCAGAGATGCGCTAGTTATGGAGCAGTTCTTC CATSRDALVMEQFF
- TRBJ2-2 TRBD1 TRBV9 TGTGCCAGCAGCGTAGATCCTGGACAGGGGTACGGGGAGCTGTTTTTT CASSVDPGQGYGELFF
- TRBJ2-3 TRBD2 TRBV29-1 TGCAGCGTTGCTCGGGAGGGCCGCTCTAGCACAGATACGCAGTATTTT CSVAREGRSSTDTQYF
- TRBJ1-4 - TRBV10-3 TGTGCCATCAGTGTTTCGGGAAATCAAAATGAAAAACTGTTTTTT CAISVSGNQNEKLFF
- TRBJ2-7 TRBD1 TRBV6-5 TGTGCCAGCAGACGGGACAGGGGACCCTACGAGCAGTACTTC CASRRDRGPYEQYF